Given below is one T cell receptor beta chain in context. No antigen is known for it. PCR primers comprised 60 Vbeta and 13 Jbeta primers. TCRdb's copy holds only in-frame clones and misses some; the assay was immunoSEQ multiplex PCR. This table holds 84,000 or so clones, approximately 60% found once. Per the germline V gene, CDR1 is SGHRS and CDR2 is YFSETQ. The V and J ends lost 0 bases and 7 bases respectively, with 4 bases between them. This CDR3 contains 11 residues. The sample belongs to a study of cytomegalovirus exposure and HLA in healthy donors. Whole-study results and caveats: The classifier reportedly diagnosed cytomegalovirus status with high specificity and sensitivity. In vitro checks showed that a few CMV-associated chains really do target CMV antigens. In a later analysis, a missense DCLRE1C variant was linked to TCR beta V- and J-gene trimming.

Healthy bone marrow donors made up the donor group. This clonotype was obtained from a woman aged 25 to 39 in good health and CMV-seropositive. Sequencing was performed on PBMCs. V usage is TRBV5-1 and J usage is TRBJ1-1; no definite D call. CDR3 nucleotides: TGCGCCAGCAGCTTGGCGGGTGAAGCTTTCTTT. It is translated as CASSLAGEAFF.